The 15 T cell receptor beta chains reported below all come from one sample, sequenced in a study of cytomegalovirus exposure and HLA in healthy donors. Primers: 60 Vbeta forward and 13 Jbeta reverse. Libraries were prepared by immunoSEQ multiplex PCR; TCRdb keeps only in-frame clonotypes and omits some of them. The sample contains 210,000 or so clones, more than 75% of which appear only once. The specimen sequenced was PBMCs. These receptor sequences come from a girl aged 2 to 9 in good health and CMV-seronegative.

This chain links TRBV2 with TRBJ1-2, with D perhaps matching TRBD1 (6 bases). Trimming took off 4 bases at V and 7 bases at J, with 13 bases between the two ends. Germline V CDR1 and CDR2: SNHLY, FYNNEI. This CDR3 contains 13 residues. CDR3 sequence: CASSADSGTGYTF. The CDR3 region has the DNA TGTGCCAGCAGTGCGGACAGTGGCACTGGCTACACCTTC.

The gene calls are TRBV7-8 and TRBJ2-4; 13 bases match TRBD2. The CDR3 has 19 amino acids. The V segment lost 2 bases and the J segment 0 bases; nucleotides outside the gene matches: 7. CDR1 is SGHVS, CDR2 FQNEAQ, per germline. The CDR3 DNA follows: TGTGCCAGCAGCTTAACTGGACTAGCGGGAGTAAAAGCCAAAAACATTCAGTACTTC. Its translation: CASSLTGLAGVKAKNIQYF.

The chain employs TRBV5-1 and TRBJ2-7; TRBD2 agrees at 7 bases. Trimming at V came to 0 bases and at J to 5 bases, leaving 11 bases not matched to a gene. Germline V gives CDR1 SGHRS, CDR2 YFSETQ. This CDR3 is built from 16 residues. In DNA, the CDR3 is TGCGCCAGCAGCTTGGAGGTTAGCGGGCGCGGGCACGAGCAGTACTTC. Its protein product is CASSLEVSGRGHEQYF. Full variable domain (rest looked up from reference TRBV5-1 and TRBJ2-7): KAGVTQTPRYLIKTRGQQVTLSCSPISGHRSVSWYQQTPGQGLQFLFEYFSETQRNKGNFPGRFSGRQFSNSRSEMNVSTLELGDSALYLCASSLEVSGRGHEQYFGPGTRLTVT.

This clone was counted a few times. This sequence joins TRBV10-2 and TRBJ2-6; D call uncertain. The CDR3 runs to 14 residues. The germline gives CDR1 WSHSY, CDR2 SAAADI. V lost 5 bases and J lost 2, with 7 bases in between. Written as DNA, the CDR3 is TGCGCCAGCAGTCCCAGGACTGGGGCCAACGTCCTGACTTTC. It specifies CASSPRTGANVLTF.

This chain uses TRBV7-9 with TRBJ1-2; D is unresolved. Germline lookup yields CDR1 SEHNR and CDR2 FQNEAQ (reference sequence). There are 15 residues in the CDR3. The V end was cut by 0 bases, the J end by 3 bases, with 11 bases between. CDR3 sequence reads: CASSLANEAYYGYTF. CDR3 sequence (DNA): TGTGCCAGCAGCTTAGCGAACGAGGCTTACTATGGCTACACCTTC. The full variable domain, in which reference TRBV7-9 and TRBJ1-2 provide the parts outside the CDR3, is DTGVSQNPRHKITKRGQNVTFRCDPISEHNRLYWYRQTLGQGPEFLTYFQNEAQLEKSRLLSDRFSAERPKGSFSTLEIQRTEQGDSAMYLCASSLANEAYYGYTFGSGTRLTVV.

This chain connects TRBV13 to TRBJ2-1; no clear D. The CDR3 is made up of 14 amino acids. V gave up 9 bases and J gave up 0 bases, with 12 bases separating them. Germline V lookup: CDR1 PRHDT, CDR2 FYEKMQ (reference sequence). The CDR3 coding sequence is TGTGCCAGTCTACTAACGGTCTCCTACAATGAGCAGTTCTTC. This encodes CASLLTVSYNEQFF.

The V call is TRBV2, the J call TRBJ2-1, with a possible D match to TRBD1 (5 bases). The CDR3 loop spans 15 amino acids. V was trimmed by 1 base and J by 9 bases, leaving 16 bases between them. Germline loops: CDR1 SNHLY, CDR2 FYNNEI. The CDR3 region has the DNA TGTGCCAGCAGTGAAGAGGGGCCCGGAGTTAGTGAGCAGTTCTTC. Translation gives CASSEEGPGVSEQFF.

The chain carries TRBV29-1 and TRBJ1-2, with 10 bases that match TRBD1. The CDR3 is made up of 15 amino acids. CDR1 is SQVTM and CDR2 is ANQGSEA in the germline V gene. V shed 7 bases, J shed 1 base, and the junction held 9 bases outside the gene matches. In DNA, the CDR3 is TGCAGCGCAACGGACAGGGGGAGGGGTAACTATGGCTACACCTTC. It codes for CSATDRGRGNYGYTF.

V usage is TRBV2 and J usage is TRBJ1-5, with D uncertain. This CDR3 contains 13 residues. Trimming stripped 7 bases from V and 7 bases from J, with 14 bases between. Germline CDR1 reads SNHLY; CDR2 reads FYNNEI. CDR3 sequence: CASILEGGQPQHF. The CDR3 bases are TGTGCCAGCATCTTGGAGGGAGGGCAGCCCCAGCATTTT.

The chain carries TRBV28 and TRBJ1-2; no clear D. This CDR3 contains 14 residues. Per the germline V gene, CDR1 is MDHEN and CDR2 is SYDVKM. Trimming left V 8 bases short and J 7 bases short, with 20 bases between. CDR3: CASGITPGRSGYTF. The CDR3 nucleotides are TGTGCCAGCGGTATAACGCCGGGTCGTAGTGGCTACACCTTC.

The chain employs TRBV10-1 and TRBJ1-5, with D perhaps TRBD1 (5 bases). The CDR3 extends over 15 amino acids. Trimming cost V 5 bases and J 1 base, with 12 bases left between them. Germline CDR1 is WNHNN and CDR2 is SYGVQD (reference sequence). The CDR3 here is CASSSGRVSNQPQHF. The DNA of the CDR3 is TGCGCCAGCAGTTCGGGCAGGGTAAGCAATCAGCCCCAGCATTTT.

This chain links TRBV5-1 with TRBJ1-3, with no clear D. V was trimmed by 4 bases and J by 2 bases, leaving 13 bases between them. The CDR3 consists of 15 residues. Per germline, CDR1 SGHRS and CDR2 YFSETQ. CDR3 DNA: TGCGCCAGCAGCATCAGAGGGTCAACTGGAAACACCATATATTTT. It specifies CASSIRGSTGNTIYF.

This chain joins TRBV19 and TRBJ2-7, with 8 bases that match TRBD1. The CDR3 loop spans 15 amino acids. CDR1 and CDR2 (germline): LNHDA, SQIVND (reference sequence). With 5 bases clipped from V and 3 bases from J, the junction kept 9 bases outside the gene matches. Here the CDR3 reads CASSGFTTGVYEQYF. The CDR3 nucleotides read TGTGCCAGTAGTGGATTCACGACAGGGGTCTACGAGCAGTACTTC.

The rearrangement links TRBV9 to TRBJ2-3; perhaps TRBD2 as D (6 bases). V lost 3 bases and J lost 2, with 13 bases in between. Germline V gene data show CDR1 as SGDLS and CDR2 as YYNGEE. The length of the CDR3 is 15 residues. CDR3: CASSASGLHTDTQYF. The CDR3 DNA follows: TGTGCCAGCAGCGCCTCGGGACTTCACACAGATACGCAGTATTTT.

CDR3: CASSIRTAQETQYF. The CDR3, as DNA: TGTGCCAGTAGTATACGGACAGCACAAGAGACCCAGTACTTC. V gene TRBV19 combines with J gene TRBJ2-5; D possibly corresponds to TRBD1 (6 bases). The CDR3 has 14 residues. Germline assignment: CDR1 LNHDA and CDR2 SQIVND (reference sequence). Trimming took 2 bases from V and 2 from J, leaving 9 bases between them.